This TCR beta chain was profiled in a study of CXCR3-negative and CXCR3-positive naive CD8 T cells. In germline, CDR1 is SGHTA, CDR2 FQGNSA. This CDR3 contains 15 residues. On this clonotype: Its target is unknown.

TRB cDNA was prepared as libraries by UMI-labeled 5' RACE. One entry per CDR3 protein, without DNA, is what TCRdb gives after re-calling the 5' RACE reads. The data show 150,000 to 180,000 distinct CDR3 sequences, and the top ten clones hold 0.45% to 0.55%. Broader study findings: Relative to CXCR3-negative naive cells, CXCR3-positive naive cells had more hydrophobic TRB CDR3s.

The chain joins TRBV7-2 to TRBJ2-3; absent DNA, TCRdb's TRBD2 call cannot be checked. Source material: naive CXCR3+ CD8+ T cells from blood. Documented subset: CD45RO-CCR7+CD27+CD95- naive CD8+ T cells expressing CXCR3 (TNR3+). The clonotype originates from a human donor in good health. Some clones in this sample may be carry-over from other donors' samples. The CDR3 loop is CASRPLAGVPDTQYF. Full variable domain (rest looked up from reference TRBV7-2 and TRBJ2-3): GAGVSQSPSNKVTEKGKDVELRCDPISGHTALYWYRQSLGQGLEFLIYFQGNSAPDKSGLPSDRFSAERTGGSVSTLTIQRTQQEDSAVYLCASRPLAGVPDTQYFGPGTRLTVL.